This TCR beta chain was identified during a study of early T cells in non-severe SARS-CoV-2 infection. Study context: RNA in bulk from unsorted whole blood was sequenced, and chains were unpaired.

Individual cDNA molecules were tagged with unique molecular identifiers, the study reported. Each CDR3 protein gets one entry after TCRdb re-called the 5' RACE reads with MiXCR. Of 80,000 to 95,000 distinct CDR3 sequences listed, approximately 15% are singletons. Study outcomes and limitations: The matching step, a VDJdb search, favored anti-spike CD8 responses and missed private and CD4 specificities.

Per the germline V gene, CDR1 is MGHRA and CDR2 is YSYEKL. The CDR3 loop spans 15 amino acids. V lost 0 bases and J lost 3, with 12 bases in between. Details on this clonotype: Its specificity is not known.

The source of this sequence is an adult who was a healthcare worker with PCR-confirmed SARS-CoV-2 infection or an uninfected control (not recorded which). This chain connects TRBV4-1 to TRBJ2-7; D is undetermined. The specimen comprised whole blood, sampled at baseline. The CDR3 loop reads CASSQDFDGFYEQYF. The CDR3 DNA is TGCGCCAGCAGCCAAGATTTTGACGGGTTCTACGAGCAGTACTTC.